Below, one T cell receptor (beta chain) is given with its context. Its antigen specificity is not known. No base-level quality is on record; no much larger clone is a single base apart. Deletion took 6 bases off V and 0 bases off J, with a span of 7 bases between the germline ends. Reading the germline V gene (reference sequence) gives CDR1 LNHDA and CDR2 SQIVND. The CDR3 runs 13 residues from the cysteine to the phenylalanine. Only the CDR3 part of the read is kept: 39 bases, read in frame from the first base. The donors were healthy, HIV-negative adults who had no recently reported acute infections or vaccinations. All donors were Caucasian adults living in Nashville, Tennessee, USA. CD4+ T cells were enriched through magnetic negative selection, after which naive cells were positively selected on CD45RA and the remaining negative fraction served as the memory subset. Blood was obtained by leukapheresis, after which PBMCs were separated by Ficoll-Histopaque density gradient centrifugation and cryopreserved in liquid nitrogen vapor phase. Purity and quantity of every magnetically sorted T cell population were checked by analytical flow cytometry. Genomic DNA was isolated from every sorted fraction and measured by UV absorbance on a Nanodrop 2000c.

These data come from a study of shared clonotypes between healthy human individuals (dated by TCRdb to about 2020). For context, the study as a whole: A few men and a couple of women, aged 18 to 49 years, made up the cohort. For each donor, CD4 naive and CD4 memory were each run on three plates, CD8 naive on two plates, and CD8 memory on one plate. To estimate repertoire size and how much clonotypes are shared between individuals, the study performed deep sequencing of blood TCR repertoires from a few healthy adults. Different laboratories and diverse techniques were used to prepare libraries and sequence TCR repertoires, to increase sequencing depth and limit assay-specific biases. Leukapheresis yielded between about 0.85 and 9.5 billion PBMCs per donor. General findings and caveats noted by the study authors: Naive subsets generally had larger estimated clonotype richness than memory subsets. Rarefaction of sorted-subset datasets indicated incomplete sequencing despite the large sequencing depth. Based on pairwise subsampling, the degree of clonotype sharing among donors was expected to be affected by sequencing depth. Only blood was sampled, and tissue TCR repertoires likely differ from those in blood. Compared with non-shared clonotypes, the clonotypes found in all four sorted-subset donors had higher generation probabilities. When a handful of donors were compared, the shared fraction of clonotypes was about 5% for naive CD4, less than 4% for naive CD8, more than 2% for memory CD4, and about 0.36% for memory CD8. Because the study included only a small number of donors, the genetic and exposure-history diversity represented was limited.

TCR CDR3 regions were amplified from genomic DNA by multiplex PCR using the deep immunoSEQ assay. Genomic DNA extracted from each cell subset was distributed evenly over all wells of several immunoSEQ 96-well plates, and each plate served as one replicate. For sorted subsets, about 200 ng genomic DNA, equal to tens of thousands of T cell genomes, was loaded into each replicate PCR. Purified libraries were measured with a Qubit 3.0 fluorometer, size-checked on a Bioanalyzer 2100, and measured again with the KAPA Library Quantification kit. Each immunoSEQ 96-well plate was sequenced on its own single-read 150-cycle Illumina NextSeq 550 flow cell. The published analysis was carried out like this. The immunoSEQ output contained only junctional sequences without quality scores, so filtering could not match that applied to full-length reads. Sequences were annotated with PyIR, a Python wrapper for IgBLAST v1.9, and V/J genes and CDR3 were assigned using IMGT germline references. Any read was removed if the V/J assignment was weak (E-value above 1e-6), the CDR3 was missing, or the read contained stop codons, out-of-frame junctions, or ambiguous translated residues. V3J clonotypes were defined by identical inferred V gene, J gene, and CDR3 amino acid sequence. Percentage overlap between repertoires was computed as shared unique clonotypes divided by the size of the smaller repertoire. Three approaches were used to assess repertoire richness: RTK rarefaction, the Chao1 estimator, and Recon v2.1 estimates of unobserved clonotypes. Generation probabilities for all TCRbeta clonotypes obtained by the gDNA method from a handful of donors were computed using OLGA. TCRdb stores this immuneACCESS table with in-frame sequences only. Part of the clones is absent; in the studies checked, under half of the shortfall reflects unresolved V genes, and no reason is known for the rest. The DNA was the basis for D and trimming; V, J and clone size are from that table. This sample lists hundreds of thousands of clones; about three quarters were detected once. The ten largest clones add up to around 1.8% of the sample.

The sequence joins TRBV19 to TRBJ2-3, with the D gene uncertain. Material for sequencing was memory CD4+ T cells sorted from blood. The cell subset or site label of this sample denotes: CD45RA-negative fraction. The receptor comes from a woman in her twenties or thirties in good health. The DNA sequence reads TGTGCCAGTAGACCCACTAGCACAGATACGCAGTATTTT. The translation is CASRPTSTDTQYF.